The rows below give T cell receptor beta chains drawn from one sample of a study of T-cell memory formation after mild COVID-19. TCRdb called the 5' RACE reads again in MiXCR, with one record for every CDR3 protein. The sample comprises roughly 480,000 distinct CDR3 sequences, approximately 25% of which are singletons, and around 12% rests with the top ten. The sample was PBMCs or a T cell subset sorted from them (not recorded which). The receptors shown here come from an adult woman who had mild COVID-19 (a few samples of this study predate the infection). Cell type and time point are not known. Each CDR3 is given with its conserved first and last residue. Fields, in order: J gene, clone size, CDR3 length, V gene, CDR3 protein. Expanded clones are given a class, and other clones once, few, many or no size at all.

>TRBJ2-5|NA|15|TRBV21-1
CASSKASGKEETQYF
>TRBJ2-3|NA|14|TRBV9
CASGSYRSTDTQYF
>TRBJ2-7|NA|14|TRBV19
CASSIDHGASEQYF
>TRBJ2-4|NA|17|TRBV24-1
CATSDGTSGRGKNIQYF
>TRBJ2-1|few|17|TRBV20-1
CSARSSRLAGVLNEQFF
>TRBJ1-1|few|14|TRBV20-1
CSARDGRVNTEAFF
>TRBJ2-3|few|12|TRBV2
CASSDPSDTQYF
>TRBJ2-2|NA|12|TRBV6-5
CASSPRPGELFF
>TRBJ2-1|many|17|TRBV7-9
CASRSRVRDREDNEQFF
>TRBJ1-1|NA|14|TRBV12-5
CASGAGSQRAEAFF
>TRBJ1-2|few|13|TRBV7-9
CASSDGLDYGYTF
>TRBJ2-7|few|13|TRBV29-1
CSVEQGYTYEQYF
>TRBJ2-3|NA|16|TRBV20-1
CSASPGGALDADTQYF
>TRBJ2-7|few|15|TRBV27
CASSLSGEIAYEQYF
>TRBJ1-2|NA|15|TRBV7-6
CASSPQGSGFDGYTF
>TRBJ1-4|NA|15|TRBV6-4
CASSKNGGSNEKLFF